This T cell receptor beta chain derives from a study of OX40 agonist ivuxolimab in advanced cancers. At the level of the study: The patients received agonistic anti-OX40 (CD134) antibody ivuxolimab.

Produced via immunoSEQ multiplex PCR; TCRdb's table is partial and in-frame only. The sample yields 60,000 to 85,000 clones, roughly four fifths seen once. Anyone with autoimmune disease history or systemic immunosuppression was excluded. Notes on this clone: Antigen unknown.

Broader study findings: At doses 0.1 to 3.0 mg/kg, CD4+ and CD8+ clones expanded. Relative to CD4+, CD8+ T cells held more expanded clones on average.

The TCR sequence derives from an adult with an advanced solid tumor such as melanoma, head and neck, liver or kidney cancer. This specimen was CD4+ or CD8+ T cells sorted from blood, taken in a trial of the OX40 agonist ivuxolimab.

The CDR3 sequence: CASSARDSNSPLHF. As DNA, the CDR3 is TGTGCCAGCAGTGCCCGGGACAGTAATTCACCCCTCCACTTT. The chain carries TRBV25-1 and TRBJ1-6; 7 bases agree with TRBD1. The CDR3 extends over 14 amino acids. Germline V gene lookup returns CDR1 MGHDK and CDR2 SYGVNS. J lost 6 bases, V lost 4 bases, and 3 bases had no gene match.